The source of this TCR beta chain is a study of blood T cell repertoires in COVID-19. Study information: The analysed material was cDNA or gDNA that came from T cells, B-cell-depleted T cells, or PBMCs.

In the source study's methods: The assay estimated nucleated cells by amplifying reference gene primers. Here immunoSEQ multiplex PCR was the method, and the copy in TCRdb shows in-frame clones only, minus some. V, J and clone size derive from that table, while D and trimming were established from the DNA sequence. Counted here are 250,000 to 300,000 clones, around 86% occurring once; the ten biggest clones make up about 3.2%. V dropped 5 bases and J dropped 1; count of bases not matched to a gene: 4. This CDR3 spans 15 amino acids. Germline V gene lookup returns CDR1 WNHNN and CDR2 SYGVQD (reference sequence).

Sequencing used peripheral blood. The clonotype comes from a woman in her fifties or sixties with active or convalescent COVID-19. The rearrangement joins TRBV10-1 to TRBJ1-3; 8 bases match TRBD1. The CDR3 nucleotides are TGCGCCAGCAGTCCTCGGACAGGGTCTGGAAACACCATATATTTT. Its protein is CASSPRTGSGNTIYF.